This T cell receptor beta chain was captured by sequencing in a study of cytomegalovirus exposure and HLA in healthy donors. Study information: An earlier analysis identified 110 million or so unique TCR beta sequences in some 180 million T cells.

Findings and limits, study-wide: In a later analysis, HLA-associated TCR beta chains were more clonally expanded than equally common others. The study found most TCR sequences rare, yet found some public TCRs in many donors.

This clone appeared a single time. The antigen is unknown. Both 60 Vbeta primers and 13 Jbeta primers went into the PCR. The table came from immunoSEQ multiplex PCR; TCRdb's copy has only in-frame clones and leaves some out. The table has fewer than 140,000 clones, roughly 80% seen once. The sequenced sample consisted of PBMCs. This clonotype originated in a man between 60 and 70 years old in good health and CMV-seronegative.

This CDR3 reads CASSLRAGQGEQFF. The CDR3 DNA reads as TGCGCCAGCAGCTTGAGAGCGGGGCAGGGGGAGCAGTTCTTC. The chain carries TRBV5-1 and TRBJ2-1; D perhaps matches TRBD2 (7 bases). Germline V gene lookup returns CDR1 SGHRS and CDR2 YFSETQ. The CDR3 sequence is 14 residues long. V was cut by 1 base and J by 10 bases, with 15 bases left in between. Together with reference TRBV5-1 and TRBJ2-1, the CDR3 gives the full variable domain: KAGVTQTPRYLIKTRGQQVTLSCSPISGHRSVSWYQQTPGQGLQFLFEYFSETQRNKGNFPGRFSGRQFSNSRSEMNVSTLELGDSALYLCASSLRAGQGEQFFGPGTRLTVL.